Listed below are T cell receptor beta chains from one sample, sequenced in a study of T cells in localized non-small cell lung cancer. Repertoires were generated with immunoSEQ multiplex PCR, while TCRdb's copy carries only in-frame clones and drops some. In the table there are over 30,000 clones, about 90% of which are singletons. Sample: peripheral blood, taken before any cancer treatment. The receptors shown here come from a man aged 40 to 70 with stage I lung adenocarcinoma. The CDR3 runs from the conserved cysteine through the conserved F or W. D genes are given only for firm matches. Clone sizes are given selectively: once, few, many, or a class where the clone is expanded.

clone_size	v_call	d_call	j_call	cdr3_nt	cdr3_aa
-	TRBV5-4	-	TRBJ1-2	TGTGCCAGCAGCTCACCTTTTGGGGCTTTTGGCTACACCTTC	CASSSPFGAFGYTF
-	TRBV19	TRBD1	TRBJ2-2	TGTGCCAGTAGTACTCAGGGGGTCGGGGAGCTGTTTTTT	CASSTQGVGELFF
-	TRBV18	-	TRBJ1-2	TGTGCCAGCTCACGTGGGAATTCCCGGCTCAGTCTACCCTATGGCTACACCTTC	CASSRGNSRLSLPYGYTF
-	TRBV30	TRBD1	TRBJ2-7	TGTGCCTGGGAGAGGACAGGGATGACCTACGAGCAGTACTTC	CAWERTGMTYEQYF
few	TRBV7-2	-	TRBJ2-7	TGTGCCAGCAGCGTCCACAGGACCTCCTACGAGCAGTACTTC	CASSVHRTSYEQYF
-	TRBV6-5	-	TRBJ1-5	TGTGCCAGCAGTTACTCGAACAACCGTCAGCCCCAGCATTTT	CASSYSNNRQPQHF
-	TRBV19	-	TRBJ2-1	TGTGCCAGTAGTCCTGGTGCGAGCTCCTACAATGAGCAGTTCTTC	CASSPGASSYNEQFF
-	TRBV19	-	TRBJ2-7	TGTGCCAGTAAGTTATCGGGAACCTACGAGCAGTACTTC	CASKLSGTYEQYF
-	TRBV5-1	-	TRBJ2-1	TGCGCCAGCAGCCTCCTTGCCCCCTCAGGGTTCAGTGAGCAGTTCTTC	CASSLLAPSGFSEQFF
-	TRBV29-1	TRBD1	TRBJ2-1	TGCAGCGCCCCGGGACAGGGTTTCAATGAGCAGTTCTTC	CSAPGQGFNEQFF
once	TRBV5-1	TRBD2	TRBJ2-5	TGCGCCAGCAGCTTGGCTACTAGCGGGTCGGCGGAGACCCAGTACTTC	CASSLATSGSAETQYF
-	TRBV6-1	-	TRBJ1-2	TGTGCCAGCAGTGTGGAAGCAGGCGGTAACTATGGCTACACCTTC	CASSVEAGGNYGYTF
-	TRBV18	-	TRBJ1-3	TGTGCCAGCTCACCCGCAGGCTCTGGAAACACCATATATTTT	CASSPAGSGNTIYF
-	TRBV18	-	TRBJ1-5	TGTGCCAGCTCCCGGGAACAGGACAATCAGCCCCAGCATTTT	CASSREQDNQPQHF
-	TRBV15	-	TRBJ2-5	TGTGCCACCAGCAGAGGAGGATGGCCGCAAGAGACCCAGTACTTC	CATSRGGWPQETQYF
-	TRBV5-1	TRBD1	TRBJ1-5	TGCGCCAGCAGTACAGGGGCTTTCAATCAGCCCCAGCATTTT	CASSTGAFNQPQHF
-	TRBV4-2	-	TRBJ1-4	TGTGCCAGCAGCCAAGATAATCGTAAGAGAGAAAAACTGTTTTTT	CASSQDNRKREKLFF
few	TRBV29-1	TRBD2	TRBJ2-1	TGCAGCGCGGGGGGGAATGAGCAGTTCTTC	CSAGGNEQFF
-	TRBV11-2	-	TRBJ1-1	TGTGCCAGCAGCTTATATAAGGGGAACACTGAAGCTTTCTTT	CASSLYKGNTEAFF
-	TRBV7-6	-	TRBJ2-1	TGTGCCAGCAGCTTAGGATACAATGAGCAGTTCTTC	CASSLGYNEQFF
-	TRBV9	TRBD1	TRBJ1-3	TGTGCCAGCAGTATTACCTCAGGGGGCATCGGCGACACCATATATTTT	CASSITSGGIGDTIYF
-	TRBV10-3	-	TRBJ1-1	TGTGCCATCAGATTGGGTGCGGAAAACACTGAAGCTTTCTTT	CAIRLGAENTEAFF
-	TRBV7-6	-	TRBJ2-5	TGTGCCAGCAGCGCCGGGACAAAAGAGACCCAGTACTTC	CASSAGTKETQYF
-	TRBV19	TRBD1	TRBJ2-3	TGTGCCTCTACAGGGGCCCTAAGGACAGATACGCAGTATTTT	CASTGALRTDTQYF
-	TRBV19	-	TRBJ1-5	TGTGCCAGTAGTATGGCGACAGCTGATCAGCCCCAGCATTTT	CASSMATADQPQHF
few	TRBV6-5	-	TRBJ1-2	TGTGCCAGCAGTCCGGGGTTCTCTAACTATGGCTACACCTTC	CASSPGFSNYGYTF
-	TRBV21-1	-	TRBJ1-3	TGTGCCAGCAGCAAAGGAACATACTCTGGAAACACCATATATTTT	CASSKGTYSGNTIYF
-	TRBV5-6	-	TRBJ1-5	TGTGCCAGCAGCTTGTCGGGGACGCTCAGCAATCAGCCCCAGCATTTT	CASSLSGTLSNQPQHF
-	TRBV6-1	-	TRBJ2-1	TGTGCCAGCAGTGAACTTAATCTCGGGGATGAGCAGTTCTTC	CASSELNLGDEQFF
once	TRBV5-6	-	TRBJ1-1	TGTGCCAGCACCTCCACAGGGCGCAATCCTAACACTGAAGCTTTCTTT	CASTSTGRNPNTEAFF
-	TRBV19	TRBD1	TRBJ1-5	TGTGCCAGTACCAGACCGGGACAGGGGGTCTCCAATCAGCCCCAGCATTTT	CASTRPGQGVSNQPQHF
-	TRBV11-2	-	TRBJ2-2	TGTGCCAGCAGCTTAGATCCTGGGAGCACCGGGGAGCTGTTTTTT	CASSLDPGSTGELFF
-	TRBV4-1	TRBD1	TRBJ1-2	TGCGCCAGCAGCCAGGCCGGACAGGAGACCTATGGCTACACCTTC	CASSQAGQETYGYTF
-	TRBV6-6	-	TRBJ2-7	TGTGCCAGCGACAGTTACTCCTACGAGCAGTACTTC	CASDSYSYEQYF
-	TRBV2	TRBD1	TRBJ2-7	TGTGCCAGCAGTGCAAGGACAGGGTTCATGTACGAGCAGTACTTC	CASSARTGFMYEQYF